This T cell receptor beta chain was captured by sequencing in a study of shared clonotypes between healthy human individuals. Naive CD8 cells lacked CD45RO, underwent positive selection for CCR7 and left out terminally differentiated effector memory CD45RA+ cells. Germline lookup yields CDR1 SGHDT and CDR2 YYEEEE. The CDR3 covers 15 residues. Deletions cut 0 bases from V and 2 bases from J, with 11 bases between. Clones were read by immunoSEQ multiplex PCR, and TCRdb kept only the in-frame ones, dropping some. This sample has about 680,000 clones, with about 90% found just once. The rearrangement links TRBV5-6 to TRBJ2-5; a weak D match, TRBD2 (5 bases). This receptor was obtained from a man younger than 45 in good health. The sample consisted of naive CD8+ T cells sorted from blood. CDR3 bases: TGTGCCAGCAGCTTGGCCAGCGGATTACAAGAGACCCAGTACTTC. Encoded protein: CASSLASGLQETQYF.